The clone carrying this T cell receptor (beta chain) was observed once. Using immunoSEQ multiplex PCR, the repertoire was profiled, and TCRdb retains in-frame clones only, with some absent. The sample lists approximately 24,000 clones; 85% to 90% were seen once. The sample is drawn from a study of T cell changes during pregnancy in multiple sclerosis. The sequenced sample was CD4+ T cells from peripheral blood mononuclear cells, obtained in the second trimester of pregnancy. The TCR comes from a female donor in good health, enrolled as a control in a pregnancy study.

This CDR3 reads CASSLGQGVNQPQHF. CDR3 DNA sequence: TGTGCCAGCAGTTTAGGACAGGGGGTCAATCAGCCCCAGCATTTT. V gene TRBV28 combines with J gene TRBJ1-5; 10 positions match TRBD1. Trimming took 2 bases from V and 3 from J; bases not matched to a gene: 1. The CDR3 covers 15 residues. Germline-derived CDR1 and CDR2 are MDHEN and SYDVKM.